This T cell receptor (beta chain) is drawn from a study of cytomegalovirus exposure and HLA in healthy donors. Broader study findings: Most subjects' HLA-A and HLA-B alleles were reportedly predicted from TCR beta sequences. Immune exposure was documented only through CMV serostatus.

The count of this clone is one. Antigen specificity is unknown. Primers: 60 Vbeta forward and 13 Jbeta reverse. Repertoires were generated with immunoSEQ multiplex PCR, while TCRdb's copy carries only in-frame clones and drops some. The sample contains 150,000 to 200,000 clones, 60% to 80% of which appear only once. Healthy donors of bone marrow made up the group. This sequence was found in a female donor in good health and CMV-seronegative. Material for sequencing was PBMCs.

CDR3: CAWSESTGELFF. The CDR3 coding sequence is TGTGCCTGGAGTGAGAGCACCGGGGAGCTGTTTTTT. The chain uses TRBV30 and TRBJ2-2; D is ambiguous. Trimming removed 1 base from V and 4 bases from J, with 4 bases in between. CDR1 is GTSNPN and CDR2 is SVGIG in the germline V gene (reference sequence). This CDR3 comprises 12 residues. The full variable domain, with the rest looked up from reference TRBV30 and TRBJ2-2, is SQTIHQWPATLVQPVGSPLSLECTVEGTSNPNLYWYRQAAGRGLQLLFYSVGIGQISSEVPQNLSASRPQDRQFILSSKKLLLSDSGFYLCAWSESTGELFFGEGSRLTVL.